The present TCR beta chain was sequenced within a study of blood T cells in healthy people across ages. Study summary: Template switching caught about one barcoded beta molecule for each two T cells.

Ten milliliters of peripheral blood were drawn from each donor. Total RNA, at least 5 micrograms per sample, came from PBMCs. Germline values: CDR1 SGHRS, CDR2 YFSETQ. This CDR3 spans 13 amino acids. Trimming removed 0 bases from V and 1 base from J, with 4 bases in between. Alongside a J-beta primer mix, a sample-barcoded 5' primer served in a second PCR lasting roughly 6 to 12 cycles. TCRdb ran MiXCR on the 5' RACE reads and lists one entry per CDR3 protein. The sample shows around 800,000 distinct CDR3 sequences, 25% to 30% of them seen only once. The data also belong to a second study, concerning T cells of mothers and their children. As that study records: Every mother produced more than 8 million TCR beta CDR3 reads, whereas every child provided around 3 million.

The sample was blood. The V and J genes are TRBV5-1 and TRBJ1-2; the D is unclear. This sequence was found in a boy aged 5-17 years in good health. Written as DNA, the CDR3 is TGCGCCAGCAGCTTGGAGCATAACTATGGCTACACCTTC. Translating it yields CASSLEHNYGYTF.